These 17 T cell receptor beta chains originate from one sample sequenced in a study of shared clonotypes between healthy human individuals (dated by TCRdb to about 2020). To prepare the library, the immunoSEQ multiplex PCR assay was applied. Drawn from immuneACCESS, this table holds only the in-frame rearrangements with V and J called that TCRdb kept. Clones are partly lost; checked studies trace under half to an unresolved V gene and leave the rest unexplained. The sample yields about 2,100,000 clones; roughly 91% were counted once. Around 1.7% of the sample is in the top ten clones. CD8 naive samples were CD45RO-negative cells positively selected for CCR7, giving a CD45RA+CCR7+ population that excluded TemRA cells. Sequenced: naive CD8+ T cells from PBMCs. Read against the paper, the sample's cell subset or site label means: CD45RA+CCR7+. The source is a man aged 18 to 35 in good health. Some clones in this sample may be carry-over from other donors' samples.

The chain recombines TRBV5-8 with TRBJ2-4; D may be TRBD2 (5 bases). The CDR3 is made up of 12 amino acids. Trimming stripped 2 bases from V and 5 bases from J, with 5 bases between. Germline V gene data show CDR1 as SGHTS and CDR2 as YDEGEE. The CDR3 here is CASSFGENIQYF. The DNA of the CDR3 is TGTGCCAGCAGCTTCGGGGAAAACATTCAGTACTTC.

CDR3 sequence reads: CASSAAFLSGSYEQYF. Written as DNA, the CDR3 is TGCGCCAGCAGCGCCGCCTTTCTTAGCGGGAGCTACGAGCAGTACTTC. The V gene is TRBV5-1, the J gene TRBJ2-7, with 9 bases aligning to TRBD2. Germline V CDR1 and CDR2: SGHRS, YFSETQ. V lost 4 bases to trimming and J lost 3 bases; unmatched junction nucleotides: 11. The CDR3 spans 16 residues. The variable domain in full, with the rest retrieved from reference TRBV5-1 and TRBJ2-7, is KAGVTQTPRYLIKTRGQQVTLSCSPISGHRSVSWYQQTPGQGLQFLFEYFSETQRNKGNFPGRFSGRQFSNSRSEMNVSTLELGDSALYLCASSAAFLSGSYEQYFGPGTRLTVT.

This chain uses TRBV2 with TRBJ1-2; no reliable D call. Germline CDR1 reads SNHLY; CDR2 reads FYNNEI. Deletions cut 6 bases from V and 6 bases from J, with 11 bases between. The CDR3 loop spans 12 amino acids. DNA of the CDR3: TGTGCCAGCAGACTAGGAGTCCATGGCTACACCTTC. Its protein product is CASRLGVHGYTF.

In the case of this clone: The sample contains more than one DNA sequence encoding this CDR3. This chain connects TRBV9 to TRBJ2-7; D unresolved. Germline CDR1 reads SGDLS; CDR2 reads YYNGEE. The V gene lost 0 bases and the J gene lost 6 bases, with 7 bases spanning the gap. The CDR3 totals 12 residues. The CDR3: CASSVGRGEQYF. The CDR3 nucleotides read TGTGCCAGCAGCGTAGGGCGTGGCGAGCAGTACTTC. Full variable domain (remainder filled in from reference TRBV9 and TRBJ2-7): DSGVTQTPKHLITATGQRVTLRCSPRSGDLSVYWYQQSLDQGLQFLIQYYNGEERAKGNILERFSAQQFPDLHSELNLSSLELGDSALYFCASSVGRGEQYFGPGTRLTVT.

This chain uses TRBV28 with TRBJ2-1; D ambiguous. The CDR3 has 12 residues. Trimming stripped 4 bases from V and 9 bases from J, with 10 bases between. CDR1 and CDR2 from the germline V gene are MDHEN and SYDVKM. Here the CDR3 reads CASSYRSSEQFF. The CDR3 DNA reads TGTGCCAGCAGTTACAGATCTAGTGAGCAGTTCTTC.

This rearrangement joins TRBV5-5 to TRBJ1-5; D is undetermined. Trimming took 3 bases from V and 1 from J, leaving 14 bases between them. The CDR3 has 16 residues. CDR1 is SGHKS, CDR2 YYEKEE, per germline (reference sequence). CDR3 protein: CASSSFFGESNQPQHF. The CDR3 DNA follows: TGTGCCAGCAGCTCGTTTTTTGGGGAGAGCAATCAGCCCCAGCATTTT.

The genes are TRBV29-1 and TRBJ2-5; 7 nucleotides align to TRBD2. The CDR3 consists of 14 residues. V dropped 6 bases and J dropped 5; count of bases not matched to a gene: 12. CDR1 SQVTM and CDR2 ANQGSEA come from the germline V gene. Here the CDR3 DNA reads TGCAGCGTCGAGGCCGGCGGGAGTTTGGAGACCCAGTACTTC. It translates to CSVEAGGSLETQYF.

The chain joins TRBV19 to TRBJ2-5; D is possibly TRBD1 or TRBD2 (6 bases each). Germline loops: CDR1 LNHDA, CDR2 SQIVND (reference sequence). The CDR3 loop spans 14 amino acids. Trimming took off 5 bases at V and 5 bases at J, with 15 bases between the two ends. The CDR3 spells CASSPARRGETQYF. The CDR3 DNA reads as TGTGCCAGTAGTCCGGCTAGGAGGGGGGAGACCCAGTACTTC.

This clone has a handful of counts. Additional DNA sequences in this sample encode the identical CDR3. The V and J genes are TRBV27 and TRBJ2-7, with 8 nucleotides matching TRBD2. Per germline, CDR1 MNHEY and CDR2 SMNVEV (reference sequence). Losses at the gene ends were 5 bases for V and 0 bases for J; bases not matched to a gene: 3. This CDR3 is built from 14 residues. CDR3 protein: CASSPSGSSYEQYF. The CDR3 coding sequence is TGTGCCAGCAGTCCGAGCGGGAGCTCCTACGAGCAGTACTTC.

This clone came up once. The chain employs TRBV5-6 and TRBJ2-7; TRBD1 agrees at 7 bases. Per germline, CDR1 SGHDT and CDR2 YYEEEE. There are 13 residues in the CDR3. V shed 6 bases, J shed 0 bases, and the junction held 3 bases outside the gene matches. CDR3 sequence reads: CASKQGSSYEQYF. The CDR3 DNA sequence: TGTGCCAGCAAACAGGGGAGCTCCTACGAGCAGTACTTC.

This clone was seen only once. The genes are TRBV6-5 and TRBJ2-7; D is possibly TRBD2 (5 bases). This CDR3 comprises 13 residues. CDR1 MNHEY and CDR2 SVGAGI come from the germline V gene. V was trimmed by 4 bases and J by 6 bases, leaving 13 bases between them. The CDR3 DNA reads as TGTGCCAGCAGTTCGGCTAGCCTCTCCGAGCAGTACTTC. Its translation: CASSSASLSEQYF.

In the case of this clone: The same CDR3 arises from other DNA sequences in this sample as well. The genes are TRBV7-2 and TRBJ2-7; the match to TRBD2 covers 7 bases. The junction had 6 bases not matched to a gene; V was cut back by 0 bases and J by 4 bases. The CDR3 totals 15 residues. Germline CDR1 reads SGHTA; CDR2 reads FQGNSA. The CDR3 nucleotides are TGTGCCAGCAGCTTAGCGGGGGGAGGGTCGTACGAGCAGTACTTC. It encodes CASSLAGGGSYEQYF.

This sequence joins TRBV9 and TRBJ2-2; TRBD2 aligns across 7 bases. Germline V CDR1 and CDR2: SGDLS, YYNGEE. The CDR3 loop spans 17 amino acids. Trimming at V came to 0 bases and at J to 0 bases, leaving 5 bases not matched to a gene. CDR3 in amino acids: CASSVELATTNTGELFF. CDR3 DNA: TGTGCCAGCAGCGTAGAACTAGCGACTACGAACACCGGGGAGCTGTTTTTT.

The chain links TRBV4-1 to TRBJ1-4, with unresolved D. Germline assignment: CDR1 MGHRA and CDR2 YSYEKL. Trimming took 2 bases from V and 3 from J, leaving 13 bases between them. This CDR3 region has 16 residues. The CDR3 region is CASSQPYRGSNEKLFF. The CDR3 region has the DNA TGCGCCAGCAGCCAACCTTACAGAGGTTCTAATGAAAAACTGTTTTTT.

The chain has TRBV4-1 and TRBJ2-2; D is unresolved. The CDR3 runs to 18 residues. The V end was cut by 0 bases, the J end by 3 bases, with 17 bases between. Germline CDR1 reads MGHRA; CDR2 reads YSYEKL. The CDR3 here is CASSQDSVRPRDTGELFF. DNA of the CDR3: TGCGCCAGCAGCCAAGATTCCGTGCGGCCTCGGGACACCGGGGAGCTGTTTTTT.

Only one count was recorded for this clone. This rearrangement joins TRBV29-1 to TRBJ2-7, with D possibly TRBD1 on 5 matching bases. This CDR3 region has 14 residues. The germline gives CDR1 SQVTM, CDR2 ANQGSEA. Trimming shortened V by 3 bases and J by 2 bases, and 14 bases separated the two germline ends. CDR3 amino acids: CSVELREAPYEQYF. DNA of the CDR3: TGCAGCGTTGAGCTCAGGGAAGCCCCCTACGAGCAGTACTTC.

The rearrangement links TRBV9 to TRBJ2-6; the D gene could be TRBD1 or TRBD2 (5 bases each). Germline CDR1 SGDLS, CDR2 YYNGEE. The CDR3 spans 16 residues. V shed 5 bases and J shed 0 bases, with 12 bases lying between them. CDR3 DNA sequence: TGTGCCAGCAGGGGGGTCCATTCCTCTGGGGCCAACGTCCTGACTTTC. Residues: CASRGVHSSGANVLTF.